This is a list of T cell receptor beta chains from one sample in a study of T cells expressing NK-cell markers. From the 5' RACE reads, TCRdb lists one entry per CDR3 protein and no DNA. With some 150,000 distinct CDR3 sequences in the sample, the ten largest clones hold approximately 35%. Input material: blood T cells: a sorted CD56 or NKG2C T cell subset, CD4+ or CD8+ T cells, or bulk PBMC T cells (not recorded which). Receptor source: a woman between 45 and 60 years old in good health. Each CDR3 is given with its conserved first and last residue.

j_gene | v_gene | CDR3aa
TRBJ2-1 | TRBV27 | CASSGFNEQFF
TRBJ2-2 | TRBV5-5 | CASSLWQNTGELFF
TRBJ2-2 | TRBV29-1 | CSVEDQGDTGELFF
TRBJ2-1 | TRBV6-5 | CASSRTSGTPYNEQFF
TRBJ1-1 | TRBV7-2 | CASSLAWRQAPSNTEAFF
TRBJ1-5 | TRBV6-4 | CASSDSRVGNQPQHF
TRBJ2-3 | TRBV2 | CASSEGGADTQYF
TRBJ2-1 | TRBV29-1 | CSASGGTTAINEQFF
TRBJ2-1 | TRBV7-9 | CASSLAGRVYNEQFF
TRBJ2-5 | TRBV20-1 | CSADWESGRKTQYF
TRBJ2-2 | TRBV6-1 | CASSLPSDSGRASGELFF
TRBJ2-1 | TRBV4-1 | CASSQARGSYNEQFF
TRBJ2-3 | TRBV13 | CASSESRERARDTQYF
TRBJ2-3 | TRBV23-1 | CASKRRREGRIDTQYF
TRBJ2-1 | TRBV19 | CASRGQGGSNEQFF
TRBJ2-6 | TRBV27 | CASSLGGANVLTF
TRBJ2-3 | TRBV28 | CASSLAGRPDTQYF
TRBJ2-7 | TRBV4-1 | CASSFLAGSYEQYF
TRBJ1-3 | TRBV25-1 | CASGQGAFNTIYF
TRBJ2-2 | TRBV6-6 | CASGTDPNTGELFF
TRBJ2-5 | TRBV7-9 | CASLETQETQYF
TRBJ2-3 | TRBV30 | CAWSAGTKGTDTQYF
TRBJ2-3 | TRBV27 | CASSQGQGAFDTQYF
TRBJ1-1 | TRBV9 | CASSVDGTGLLEAFF
TRBJ2-1 | TRBV29-1 | CSVGAQNYNEQFF
TRBJ2-1 | TRBV7-2 | CASSLGTGPALNEQFF
TRBJ2-1 | TRBV6-2/TRBV6-3 | CASSYPSGGGNEQFF
TRBJ1-4 | TRBV15 | CATSTETGATNEKLFF
TRBJ2-1 | TRBV30 | CAWSDLAEYNEQFF
TRBJ2-3 | TRBV2 | CASANMGTTDTQYF
TRBJ2-5 | TRBV7-8 | CASSLGREAETQYF
TRBJ2-1 | TRBV7-9 | CASSPPPTSGANEQFF
TRBJ2-1 | TRBV7-8 | CASSLNRLAENNEQFF
TRBJ2-5 | TRBV28 | CASTVVGGTETQYF
TRBJ2-1 | TRBV7-7 | CASSDSGLDEQFF
TRBJ2-1 | TRBV24-1 | CATSESSGTGDEQFF
TRBJ2-7 | TRBV20-1 | CSARDLDRSSYEQYF
TRBJ1-3 | TRBV5-6 | CASSLGQGDTIYF
TRBJ2-1 | TRBV3-1 | CASSPRVGGVRFDEQFF
TRBJ2-1 | TRBV12-3/TRBV12-4 | CASSLSHGSYNEQFF
TRBJ2-7 | TRBV11-3 | CASSSPEVSHEQYF
TRBJ1-1 | TRBV27 | CASSLTKMNTEAFF
TRBJ2-7 | TRBV4-1 | CASSQDGTGFSYEQYF
TRBJ1-4 | TRBV20-1 | CSARLLEEIDEKLFF
TRBJ1-1 | TRBV12-3/TRBV12-4 | CASSLLSGTEAFF